Listed here are 26 T cell receptor beta chains from one sample, sequenced in a study of blood T cell repertoires in COVID-19. The method was immunoSEQ multiplex PCR; TCRdb's version includes in-frame clones alone and lacks a portion of them. The sample carries about 130,000 clones, around 80% recorded once. Sequenced: peripheral blood. Receptors originate from a woman in her forties or fifties with acute or convalescent COVID-19.

This chain links TRBV30 with TRBJ2-7; 10 nucleotides agree with TRBD2. Germline V gives CDR1 GTSNPN, CDR2 SVGIG (reference sequence). V lost 5 bases to trimming and J lost 2 bases; unmatched junction nucleotides: 3. CDR3 length: 13 residues. CDR3 in DNA: TGTGCCTGGGGGCTAGCGGGGGCCTACGAGCAGTACTTC. Translation: CAWGLAGAYEQYF.

The chain recombines TRBV2 with TRBJ2-4, with 9 bases fitting TRBD2. This CDR3 comprises 20 residues. Trimming cost V 8 bases and J 0 bases; bases outside gene matches: 20. Germline values: CDR1 SNHLY, CDR2 FYNNEI. The CDR3 loop reads CASRQLRVGGSGRAKNIQYF. DNA for the CDR3: TGTGCCAGCCGACAGTTAAGGGTCGGGGGTAGCGGGAGAGCCAAAAACATTCAGTACTTC.

The chain uses TRBV19 and TRBJ1-5; no definite D call. V was shortened by 6 bases and J by 4 bases, with 10 bases between the two germline ends. This CDR3 is built from 13 residues. Germline V gene sequence: CDR1 LNHDA, CDR2 SQIVND (reference sequence). CDR3 sequence: CASSISTNQPQHF. The CDR3 nucleotides read TGTGCCAGTAGCATCAGTACAAATCAGCCCCAGCATTTT.

The table lists this clone with a few counts. V usage is TRBV2 and J usage is TRBJ1-2, with D perhaps matching TRBD1 (5 bases). The CDR3 covers 14 residues. Germline V lookup: CDR1 SNHLY, CDR2 FYNNEI. V was trimmed by 5 bases and J by 1 base, leaving 11 bases between them. CDR3 in amino acids: CASSRQPLNYGYTF. As DNA, the CDR3 is TGTGCCAGCAGTCGACAGCCCCTTAACTATGGCTACACCTTC.

The chain carries TRBV6-5 and TRBJ2-5, with 11 bases aligning to TRBD2. Per the germline V gene, CDR1 is MNHEY and CDR2 is SVGAGI. V lost 4 bases to trimming and J lost 5 bases; unmatched junction nucleotides: 6. The CDR3 loop spans 15 amino acids. In DNA, the CDR3 is TGTGCCAGCAGTTCGTTGGCTAGCGGGGGGGAGACCCAGTACTTC. It is translated as CASSSLASGGETQYF.

The V gene is TRBV28, the J gene TRBJ1-1, with D perhaps TRBD1 (6 bases). V was cut by 3 bases and J by 6 bases, with 14 bases left in between. The CDR3 extends over 14 amino acids. Germline values: CDR1 MDHEN, CDR2 SYDVKM. CDR3 protein: CASSFSGTTPEAFF. The CDR3, as DNA: TGTGCCAGCAGTTTTTCCGGGACAACCCCTGAAGCTTTCTTT.

The J gene is TRBJ1-3, the V gene TRBV2, with 8 bases matching TRBD1. CDR3 length equals 14 residues. The germline V gene encodes CDR1 SNHLY and CDR2 FYNNEI. The junction had 1 base not matched to a gene; V was cut back by 6 bases and J by 0 bases. The CDR3 loop is CASRGQGSGNTIYF. The DNA for the CDR3 is TGTGCCAGCAGAGGACAGGGCTCTGGAAACACCATATATTTT.

This chain links TRBV28 with TRBJ2-6, with D possibly TRBD1 on 5 matching bases. Deletions cut 3 bases from V and 4 bases from J, with 10 bases between. The germline CDR1 and CDR2 sequences are MDHEN and SYDVKM. CDR3 length: 15 residues. The CDR3 DNA is TGTGCCAGCAGTTTCAGGGCTGACGGGGCCAACGTCCTGACTTTC. Translated: CASSFRADGANVLTF.

This clone was picked up one time. DNA of the CDR3: TGTGCCAGCTCCCCGACAGACGTGTATGGCTACACCTTC. It is translated as CASSPTDVYGYTF. This chain links TRBV18 with TRBJ1-2, with D perhaps matching TRBD1 (5 bases). The CDR3 runs to 13 residues. The germline CDR1 and CDR2 sequences are KGHSH and LQKENI. V shed 6 bases and J shed 5 bases, with 13 bases lying between them.

The chain's CDR3 is CASSSQPTGWEQYF. DNA for the CDR3: TGTGCCAGCAGTTCGCAACCCACAGGGTGGGAGCAGTACTTC. This chain joins TRBV5-5 and TRBJ2-7, with D possibly TRBD1 on 6 matching bases. From germline, CDR1 is SGHKS and CDR2 YYEKEE (reference sequence). V was cut by 5 bases and J by 7 bases, with 19 bases left in between. The length of the CDR3 is 14 residues.

A few counts support this clone. This rearrangement joins TRBV3-1 (or the pseudogene TRBV3-2) to TRBJ1-1; 11 positions match TRBD1. Germline V CDR1 and CDR2: LGHDT, YNNKEL (reference sequence). V shed 4 bases, J shed 3 bases, and the junction held 4 bases outside the gene matches. This CDR3 contains 15 residues. CDR3 amino acids: CASSPRDRGYTEAFF. CDR3 DNA: TGTGCCAGCAGCCCCAGGGACAGGGGGTACACTGAAGCTTTCTTT.

The rearrangement joins TRBV6-1 to TRBJ2-3, with D maybe TRBD2 (6 bases). Per germline, CDR1 MNHNS and CDR2 SASEGT. There are 16 residues in the CDR3. V was cut by 0 bases and J by 1 base, with 11 bases left in between. The CDR3 protein is CASSEARASGTDTQYF. The CDR3 nucleotides are TGTGCCAGCAGTGAAGCGCGGGCTAGCGGCACAGATACGCAGTATTTT.

The J gene is TRBJ1-5, the V gene TRBV27, with 10 bases fitting TRBD1. Trimming took 5 bases from V and 5 from J; bases not matched to a gene: 3. CDR3 length: 14 amino acids. CDR1 is MNHEY and CDR2 is SMNVEV in the germline V gene (reference sequence). The chain's CDR3 is CASSVDRGDQPQHF. DNA for the CDR3: TGTGCCAGCAGTGTGGACAGGGGGGATCAGCCCCAGCATTTT.

This chain uses TRBV2 with TRBJ2-5; 10 nucleotides align to TRBD2. Losses at the gene ends were 6 bases for V and 5 bases for J; bases not matched to a gene: 12. The CDR3 totals 16 residues. Germline CDR1 is SNHLY and CDR2 is FYNNEI. CDR3 nucleotides: TGTGCCAGCAGCCCCACTAGCGGGATGAGGGCGGAGACCCAGTACTTC. Protein: CASSPTSGMRAETQYF.

The CDR3 reads CASSEVLAGVDTQYF. CDR3 bases: TGCGCCAGCAGTGAGGTCCTAGCGGGGGTAGATACGCAGTATTTT. This chain links TRBV10-2 with TRBJ2-3; 10 positions agree with TRBD2. The CDR3 is 15 residues long. Germline V CDR1 and CDR2: WSHSY, SAAADI. V lost 2 bases to trimming and J lost 5 bases; unmatched junction nucleotides: 4.

The V gene is TRBV4-2, the J gene TRBJ1-2, with TRBD1 identical over 10 bases. There are 15 residues in the CDR3. V was pared by 3 bases and J by 6 bases, with 7 bases of the junction left unmatched. CDR1 and CDR2 from the germline V gene are LGHNA and YNFKEQ. CDR3 region: CASSHDRGQINGYTF. CDR3 nucleotide sequence: TGTGCCAGCAGCCACGACAGGGGGCAAATAAATGGCTACACCTTC.

The chain couples TRBV6-5 to TRBJ1-2; 9 bases line up with TRBD1. V lost 4 bases to trimming and J lost 7 bases; unmatched junction nucleotides: 10. The CDR3 loop spans 15 amino acids. Germline CDR1 reads MNHEY; CDR2 reads SVGAGI. In nucleotides, the CDR3 is TGTGCCAGCAGTTCACCGGGACAGGGCCGTGGTGGCTACACCTTC. Its translation is CASSSPGQGRGGYTF.

As for this clone: An end of the junction does not agree with germline; a read error may underlie this. The V call is TRBV20-1, the J call TRBJ2-5, with D perhaps matching TRBD2 (5 bases). The germline gives CDR1 DFQATT, CDR2 SNEGSKA (reference sequence). CDR3 length: 11 residues. The CDR3 region has the DNA TGCAGTGCTGGAGAGCGGGAGACCCAGTACTTC. Amino acids: CSAGERETQYF.

V usage is TRBV5-4 and J usage is TRBJ2-1, with TRBD2 matching 9 bases. There are 15 residues in the CDR3. V lost 0 bases to trimming and J lost 7 bases; unmatched junction nucleotides: 5. Per germline, CDR1 SGHNT and CDR2 YYREEE (reference sequence). CDR3 bases: TGTGCCAGCAGCTTGGGAGGACTAGCGATAAATGAGCAGTTCTTC. This gives the protein CASSLGGLAINEQFF. Together with reference TRBV5-4 and TRBJ2-1, the CDR3 gives the full variable domain: ETGVTQSPTHLIKTRGQQVTLRCSSQSGHNTVSWYQQALGQGPQFIFQYYREEENGRGNFPPRFSGLQFPNYSSELNVNALELDDSALYLCASSLGGLAINEQFFGPGTRLTVL.

The V call is TRBV27, the J call TRBJ1-5; D possibly corresponds to TRBD1 (6 bases). Trimming took 5 bases from V and 1 from J, leaving 12 bases between them. Germline assignment: CDR1 MNHEY and CDR2 SMNVEV (reference sequence). The CDR3 sequence is 15 residues long. The CDR3 loop is CASSPFQGSNQPQHF. CDR3 in DNA: TGTGCCAGCAGTCCCTTCCAGGGGAGCAATCAGCCCCAGCATTTT.

This rearrangement joins TRBV25-1 to TRBJ1-6, with 7 bases aligning to TRBD1. Germline CDR1 reads MGHDK; CDR2 reads SYGVNS. Unmatched junction bases numbered 8, after V lost 2 bases and J lost 10 bases. The CDR3 extends over 15 amino acids. CDR3 nucleotide sequence: TGTGCCAGCAGTGAAGAGAGGGGGCCCGGCTCACCCCTCCACTTT. It translates to CASSEERGPGSPLHF.

The J gene is TRBJ1-6, the V gene TRBV24-1, with D uncertain. This CDR3 has 12 amino acids. CDR1 and CDR2 (germline): KGHDR, SFDVKD. The V gene lost 8 bases and the J gene lost 11 bases, with 12 bases spanning the gap. The CDR3 bases are TGTGCCACCAACCGTAGAGCGGCACCCCTCCACTTT. Its translation is CATNRRAAPLHF.

The V gene is TRBV7-3, the J gene TRBJ1-1, with D perhaps matching TRBD1 (5 bases). This CDR3 comprises 15 residues. Trimming shortened V by 2 bases and J by 0 bases, and 10 bases separated the two germline ends. Per germline, CDR1 SGHTA and CDR2 FQGTGA. CDR3 nucleotide sequence: TGTGCCAGCAGCTTACAGGGAGGAATGAACACTGAAGCTTTCTTT. Its protein is CASSLQGGMNTEAFF. The whole variable domain, filled in from reference TRBV7-3 and TRBJ1-1, reads GAGVSQTPSNKVTEKGKYVELRCDPISGHTALYWYRQSLGQGPEFLIYFQGTGAADDSGLPNDRFFAVRPEGSVSTLKIQRTERGDSAVYLCASSLQGGMNTEAFFGQGTRLTVV.

This chain connects TRBV29-1 to TRBJ1-2; D call uncertain. The CDR3 has 11 amino acids. V lost 6 bases and J lost 2, with 7 bases in between. Germline V gene lookup returns CDR1 SQVTM and CDR2 ANQGSEA. CDR3 protein: CSVTENYGYTF. The DNA for the CDR3 is TGCAGCGTCACAGAAAACTATGGCTACACCTTC. The full variable domain, rest sourced from reference TRBV29-1 and TRBJ1-2, is SAVISQKPSRDICQRGTSLTIQCQVDSQVTMMFWYRQQPGQSLTLIATANQGSEATYESGFVIDKFPISRPNLTFSTLTVSNMSPEDSSIYLCSVTENYGYTFGSGTRLTVV.

V gene TRBV6-1 combines with J gene TRBJ1-3; D remains unclear. This CDR3 is 16 amino acids long. V gave up 1 base and J gave up 0 bases, with 10 bases separating them. In germline, CDR1 is MNHNS, CDR2 SASEGT. The CDR3 nucleotides are TGTGCCAGCAGTGAAGTAGACGGAGACTCTGGAAACACCATATATTTT. It is translated as CASSEVDGDSGNTIYF.

The rearrangement links TRBV18 to TRBJ2-3; 11 positions agree with TRBD2. Germline CDR1 and CDR2: KGHSH and LQKENI. V was clipped by 5 bases and J by 2 bases; unmatched bases: 12. The CDR3 length is 18 residues. CDR3 loop: CASSSQSLAGGATDTQYF. CDR3 coding DNA: TGTGCCAGCTCATCCCAAAGTCTAGCGGGGGGTGCCACAGATACGCAGTATTTT.